A single sample is the source of the 4 T cell receptor beta chains below, sequenced in a study of Ad26.COV2.S vaccination and SARS-CoV-2 variants. The assay was immunoSEQ multiplex PCR, and TCRdb's table has in-frame clones only and misses some. Of around 380,000 clones detected, around nine tenths appear once; the ten largest clones hold around 3.4%. Indicated treatment: roughly 19 received Ad26.COV2.S at low or high dose, single or two shots; 5 received placebo; per-sample allocation not given. Sampling occurred on day 63 after the first vaccine or placebo injection. Sample: peripheral blood, taken in a trial of Ad26.COV2.S vaccine versus placebo. Receptor source: a person between 18 and 65 years old who received the Ad26.COV2.S COVID-19 vaccine or a placebo.

The gene calls are TRBV27 and TRBJ1-5; maybe TRBD1 (6 bases). This CDR3 region has 18 residues. Germline loops: CDR1 MNHEY, CDR2 SMNVEV (reference sequence). The V and J ends lost 1 base and 6 bases respectively, with 22 bases between them. The chain's CDR3 is CASSLYGGGHSRGQPQHF. In nucleotides, the CDR3 is TGTGCCAGCAGTTTATATGGGGGCGGGCACTCACGGGGTCAGCCCCAGCATTTT.

The J gene is TRBJ1-2, the V gene TRBV10-2; no clear D gene. Trimming removed 3 bases at V and 0 bases at J, with 14 bases between. Per the germline V gene, CDR1 is WSHSY and CDR2 is SAAADI. The CDR3 spans 16 residues. The CDR3 region is CASSDRGGPANYGYTF. CDR3 nucleotides: TGCGCCAGCAGTGACAGAGGCGGTCCGGCTAACTATGGCTACACCTTC.

This clone was detected a few times. V and J are TRBV7-6 and TRBJ2-3; D is unresolved. V lost 2 bases to trimming and J lost 1 base, with 7 bases between them. The germline gives CDR1 SGHVS, CDR2 FNYEAQ. CDR3 length equals 14 residues. CDR3 nucleotides: TGTGCCAGCAGCTTACGTCGCGGCACAGATACGCAGTATTTT. It translates to CASSLRRGTDTQYF.

J is TRBJ2-7 and V is TRBV5-1; possibly TRBD1 or TRBD2 for D (5 bases each). Germline loops: CDR1 SGHRS, CDR2 YFSETQ. The length of the CDR3 is 12 residues. Trimming took off 4 bases at V and 2 bases at J, with 7 bases between the two ends. The CDR3 DNA sequence: TGCGCCAGCAGCGGGGGTGCCTACGAGCAGTACTTC. Translated: CASSGGAYEQYF.